This T cell receptor (beta chain) was recovered during a study of shared clonotypes between healthy human individuals. Study overall: Each donor's CD8 memory used one plate, CD8 naive two, each CD4 subset three.

Notes on this clone: The same CDR3 is also encoded by other DNA sequences in this sample.

The CDR3 sequence is 16 residues long. Per germline, CDR1 SEHNR and CDR2 FQNEAQ (reference sequence). The V segment lost 3 bases and the J segment 2 bases; nucleotides outside the gene matches: 5. The assay was immunoSEQ multiplex PCR, and TCRdb's table has in-frame clones only and misses some. This sample has over a million clones; over 95% occur once, and the top ten carry approximately 1%. Sequenced sample: naive CD4+ T cells sorted from blood. Specified subset: CD45RA+ positively selected. The chain employs TRBV7-9 and TRBJ2-5; 11 nucleotides match TRBD2. This sequence originates from a young man in good health. Here the CDR3 reads CASSFGLAGAQETQYF. The CDR3 DNA is TGTGCCAGCAGCTTCGGACTAGCGGGTGCTCAAGAGACCCAGTACTTC.